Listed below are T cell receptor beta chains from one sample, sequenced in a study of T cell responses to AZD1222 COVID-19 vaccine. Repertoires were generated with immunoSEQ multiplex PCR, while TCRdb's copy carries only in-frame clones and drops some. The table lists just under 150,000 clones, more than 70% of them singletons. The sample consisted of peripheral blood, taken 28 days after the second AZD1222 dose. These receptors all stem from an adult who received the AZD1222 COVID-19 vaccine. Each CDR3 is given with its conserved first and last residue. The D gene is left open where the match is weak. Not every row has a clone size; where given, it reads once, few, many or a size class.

TGTGCCAGCTCACCAGACAGGGTATATGGAAACACCATATATTTT CASSPDRVYGNTIYF - TRBJ1-3 TRBD1 TRBV18
TGTGCCAGCAGCGCCGACGAGGGGGGAAATGAAAAACTGTTTTTT CASSADEGGNEKLFF few TRBJ1-4 - TRBV5-4
TGTGCCAGCAGTTTAAGGGGGACAGTTAATTCACCCCTCCACTTT CASSLRGTVNSPLHF - TRBJ1-6 TRBD1 TRBV28
TGTGCCAGCAGCTACATAGAGAACACTGAAGCTTTCTTT CASSYIENTEAFF - TRBJ1-1 - TRBV7-6
TGTGCCAGCAGCCCTCTCATCGGACAGGGTGATGGCAATCAGCCCCAGCATTTT CASSPLIGQGDGNQPQHF - TRBJ1-5 TRBD1 TRBV28
TGTGCCAGCAGCACCCGGACTGGAACGGGCGAGCAGTACTTC CASSTRTGTGEQYF - TRBJ2-7 - TRBV5-5
TGTGCCAGCAGCTTCGGTCTCACAAAGCAGTTCTTC CASSFGLTKQFF - TRBJ2-1 - TRBV11-3
TGTGCCAGCAGCGATCCGGGACAGGGCGACGAGCAGTACTTC CASSDPGQGDEQYF - TRBJ2-7 TRBD1 TRBV27
TGCAGCGTGAAGTCACAGGTATCGGCCTTCGAGCAGTACTTC CSVKSQVSAFEQYF - TRBJ2-7 - TRBV29-1
TGCGCCAGCAGCTTGGTCGGCAGAGATAATTCACCCCTCCACTTT CASSLVGRDNSPLHF - TRBJ1-6 - TRBV5-1
TGTGCCAGTAGTACAGGGACAGATCGCTATGGCTACACCTTC CASSTGTDRYGYTF few TRBJ1-2 TRBD1 TRBV19
TGTGCCAGCCAACAAGGCGGGAACTATAATTCACCCCTCCACTTT CASQQGGNYNSPLHF - TRBJ1-6 - TRBV6-5
TGTGCCAGCAGTTGGGACCTCCAAGAGACCCAGTACTTC CASSWDLQETQYF - TRBJ2-5 - TRBV6-5
TGTGCCAGCAGCGACCGGGACAGTCGGTTCTCCGGGGAGCTGTTTTTT CASSDRDSRFSGELFF - TRBJ2-2 TRBD1 TRBV25-1
TGCGCCAGCAGTGAGTCACTTGCGGGGGGCACAGATACGCAGTATTTT CASSESLAGGTDTQYF few TRBJ2-3 TRBD2 TRBV10-1
TGTGCCAGCCAGGACAGGGGGGCTAACACAGATACGCAGTATTTT CASQDRGANTDTQYF - TRBJ2-3 TRBD1 TRBV7-8
TGTGCCAGCAGCACTAGGGGAGTGGAGACCCAGTACTTC CASSTRGVETQYF - TRBJ2-5 - TRBV3-1/TRBV3-2
TGTGCCAGCAGCCGGGACCCAGGGTACGGTGAGCAGTTCTTC CASSRDPGYGEQFF - TRBJ2-1 - TRBV7-2
TGTGCCAGCGCAAGGACAGCCACCTACGAGCAGTACTTC CASARTATYEQYF - TRBJ2-7 - TRBV6-4
TGTGCCAGCAGTTTTAGGGACAGGATATACTTC CASSFRDRIYF - TRBJ2-7 TRBD1 TRBV28